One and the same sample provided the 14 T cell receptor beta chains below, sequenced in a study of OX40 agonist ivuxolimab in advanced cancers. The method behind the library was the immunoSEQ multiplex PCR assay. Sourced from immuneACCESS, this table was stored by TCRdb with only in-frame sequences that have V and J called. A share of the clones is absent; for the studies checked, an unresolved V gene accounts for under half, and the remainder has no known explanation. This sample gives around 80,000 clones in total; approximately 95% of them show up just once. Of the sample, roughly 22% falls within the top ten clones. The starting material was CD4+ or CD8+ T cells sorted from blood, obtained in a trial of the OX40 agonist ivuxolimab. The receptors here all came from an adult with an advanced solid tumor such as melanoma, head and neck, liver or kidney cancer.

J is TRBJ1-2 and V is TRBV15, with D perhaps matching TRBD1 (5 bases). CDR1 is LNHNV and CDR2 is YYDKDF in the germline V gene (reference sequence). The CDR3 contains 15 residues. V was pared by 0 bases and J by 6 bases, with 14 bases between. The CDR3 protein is CATSRDMGGGNGYTF. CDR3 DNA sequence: TGTGCCACCAGCAGAGACATGGGGGGAGGGAATGGCTACACCTTC. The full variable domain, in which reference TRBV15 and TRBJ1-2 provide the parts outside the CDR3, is DAMVIQNPRYQVTQFGKPVTLSCSQTLNHNVMYWYQQKSSQAPKLLFHYYDKDFNNEADTPDNFQSRRPNTSFCFLDIRSPGLGDTAMYLCATSRDMGGGNGYTFGSGTRLTVV.

The CDR3 sequence is CASGLGTSNQPQHF. In DNA, the CDR3 is TGTGCTAGTGGTTTGGGAACGAGCAATCAGCCCCAGCATTTT. J is TRBJ1-5 and V is TRBV12-5; D is undetermined. The germline CDR1 and CDR2 sequences are LGHNT and FRNRAP. This CDR3 contains 14 residues. V was trimmed by 1 base and J by 1 base, leaving 5 bases between them.

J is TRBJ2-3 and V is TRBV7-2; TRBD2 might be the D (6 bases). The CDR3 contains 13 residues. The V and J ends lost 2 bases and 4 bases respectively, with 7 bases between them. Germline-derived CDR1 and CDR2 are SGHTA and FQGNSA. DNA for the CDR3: TGTGCCAGCAGCTTACTAGCGCCAGATACGCAGTATTTT. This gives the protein CASSLLAPDTQYF. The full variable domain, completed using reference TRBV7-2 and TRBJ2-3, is GAGVSQSPSNKVTEKGKDVELRCDPISGHTALYWYRQSLGQGLEFLIYFQGNSAPDKSGLPSDRFSAERTGGSVSTLTIQRTQQEDSAVYLCASSLLAPDTQYFGPGTRLTVL.

The CDR3 coding sequence is TGTGCCAGTACCTCCTACGACCGGGGCGATGAGCAGTTCTTC. The encoded protein is CASTSYDRGDEQFF. The chain combines TRBV19 with TRBJ2-1, with D perhaps TRBD1 or TRBD2 (5 bases each). V lost 7 bases and J 8 bases, leaving 18 bases between the germline ends. This CDR3 is 14 amino acids long. Germline CDR1 and CDR2: LNHDA and SQIVND (reference sequence).

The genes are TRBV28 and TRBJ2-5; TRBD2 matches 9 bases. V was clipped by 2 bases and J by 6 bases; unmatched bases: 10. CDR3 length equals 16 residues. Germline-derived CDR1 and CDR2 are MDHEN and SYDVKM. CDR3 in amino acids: CASSLPLAGIAKTQYF. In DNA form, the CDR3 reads TGTGCCAGCAGTTTACCTCTAGCGGGAATTGCAAAGACCCAGTACTTC.

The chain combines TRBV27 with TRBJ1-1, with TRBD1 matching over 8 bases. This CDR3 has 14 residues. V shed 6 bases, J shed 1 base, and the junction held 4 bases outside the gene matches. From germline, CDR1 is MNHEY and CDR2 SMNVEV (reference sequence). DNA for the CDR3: TGTGCCAGCAGCGCACAGGGGGGGAACACTGAAGCTTTCTTT. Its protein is CASSAQGGNTEAFF.

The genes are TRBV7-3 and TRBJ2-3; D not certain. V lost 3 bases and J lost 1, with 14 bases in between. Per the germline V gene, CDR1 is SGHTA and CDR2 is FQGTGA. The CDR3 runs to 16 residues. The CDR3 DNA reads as TGTGCCAGCAGCTTGACCTCGGGCGGACGCACAGATACGCAGTATTTT. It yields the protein CASSLTSGGRTDTQYF.

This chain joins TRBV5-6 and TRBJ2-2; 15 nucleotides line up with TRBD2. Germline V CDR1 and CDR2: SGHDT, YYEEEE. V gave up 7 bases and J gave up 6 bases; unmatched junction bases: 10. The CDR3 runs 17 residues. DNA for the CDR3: TGTGCCAGCCGCGAGGGACTAGCGGGAGGACTGGCCGGGGAGCTGTTTTTT. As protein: CASREGLAGGLAGELFF.

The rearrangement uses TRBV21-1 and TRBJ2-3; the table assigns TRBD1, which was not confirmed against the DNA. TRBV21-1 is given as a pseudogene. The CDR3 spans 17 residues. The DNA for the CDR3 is TGTGCCAGCAGCAAAACCCGGGACAGGGGGCCGTGCGATACGCAGTATTTT. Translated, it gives CASSKTRDRGPCDTQYF.

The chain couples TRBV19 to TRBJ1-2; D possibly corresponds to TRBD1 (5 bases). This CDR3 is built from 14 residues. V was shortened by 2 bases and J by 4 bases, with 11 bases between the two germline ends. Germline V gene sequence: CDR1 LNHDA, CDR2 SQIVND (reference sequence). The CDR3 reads CASSIRGLSYGYTF. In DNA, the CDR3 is TGTGCCAGTAGTATACGGGGACTCAGCTATGGCTACACCTTC.

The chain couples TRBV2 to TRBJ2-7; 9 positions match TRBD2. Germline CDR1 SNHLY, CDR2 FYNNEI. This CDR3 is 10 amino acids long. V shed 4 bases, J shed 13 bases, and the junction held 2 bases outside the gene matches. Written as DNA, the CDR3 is TGTGCCAGCAGTGGACTAGCGGAATACTTC. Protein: CASSGLAEYF.

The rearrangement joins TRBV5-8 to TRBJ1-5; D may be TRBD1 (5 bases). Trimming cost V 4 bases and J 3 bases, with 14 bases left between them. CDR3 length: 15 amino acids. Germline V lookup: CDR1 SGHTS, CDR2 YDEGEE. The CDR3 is CASSLVAGPNQPQHF. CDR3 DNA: TGTGCCAGCAGCCTTGTAGCGGGGCCCAATCAGCCCCAGCATTTT.

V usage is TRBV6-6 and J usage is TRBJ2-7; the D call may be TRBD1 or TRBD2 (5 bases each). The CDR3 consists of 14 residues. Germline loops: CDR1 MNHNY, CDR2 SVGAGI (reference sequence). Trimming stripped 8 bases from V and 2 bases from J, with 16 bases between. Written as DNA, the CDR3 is TGTGCCAGCGCGTATGGGGACGGAGCCTACGAGCAGTACTTC. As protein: CASAYGDGAYEQYF.

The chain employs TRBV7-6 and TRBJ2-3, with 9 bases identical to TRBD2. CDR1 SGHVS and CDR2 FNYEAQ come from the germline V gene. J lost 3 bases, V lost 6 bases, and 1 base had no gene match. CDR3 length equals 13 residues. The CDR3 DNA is TGTGCCAGCAGGCGGGGGGGGACAGATACGCAGTATTTT. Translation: CASRRGGTDTQYF.